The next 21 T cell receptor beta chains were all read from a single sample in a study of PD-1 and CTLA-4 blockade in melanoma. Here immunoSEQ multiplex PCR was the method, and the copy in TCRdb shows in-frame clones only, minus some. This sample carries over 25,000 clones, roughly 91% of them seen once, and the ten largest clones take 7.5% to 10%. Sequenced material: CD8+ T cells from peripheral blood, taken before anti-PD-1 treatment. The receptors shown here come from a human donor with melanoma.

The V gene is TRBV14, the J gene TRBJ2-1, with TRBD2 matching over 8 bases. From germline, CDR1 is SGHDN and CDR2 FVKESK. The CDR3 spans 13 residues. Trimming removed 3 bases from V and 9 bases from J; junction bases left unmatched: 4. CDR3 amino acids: CASSHVAGTEQFF. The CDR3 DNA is TGTGCCAGCAGCCACGTAGCGGGGACTGAGCAGTTCTTC.

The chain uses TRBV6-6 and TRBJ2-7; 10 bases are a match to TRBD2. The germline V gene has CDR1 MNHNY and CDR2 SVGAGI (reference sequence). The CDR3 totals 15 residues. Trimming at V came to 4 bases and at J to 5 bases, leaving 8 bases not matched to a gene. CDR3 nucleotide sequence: TGTGCCAGCAGTTTTCCTAGCGGGAGTACCCACGAGCAGTACTTC. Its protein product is CASSFPSGSTHEQYF.

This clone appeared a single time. The CDR3 DNA reads TGTGCCAGCAGCTTTAAGAGAGTGACTAGCGGGGGGGTAGATACGCAGTATTTT. Translated, it gives CASSFKRVTSGGVDTQYF. This chain links TRBV7-9 with TRBJ2-3; 14 nucleotides align to TRBD2. Germline CDR1 SEHNR, CDR2 FQNEAQ (reference sequence). The CDR3 consists of 18 residues. J gave up 5 bases and V 3 bases, and 10 bases lay outside the gene matches.

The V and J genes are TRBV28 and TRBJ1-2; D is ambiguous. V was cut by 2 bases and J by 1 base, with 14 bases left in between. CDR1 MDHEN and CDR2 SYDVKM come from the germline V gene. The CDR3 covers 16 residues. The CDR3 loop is CASSLGFPLLNYGYTF. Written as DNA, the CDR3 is TGTGCCAGCAGTTTAGGGTTCCCCCTCCTTAACTATGGCTACACCTTC.

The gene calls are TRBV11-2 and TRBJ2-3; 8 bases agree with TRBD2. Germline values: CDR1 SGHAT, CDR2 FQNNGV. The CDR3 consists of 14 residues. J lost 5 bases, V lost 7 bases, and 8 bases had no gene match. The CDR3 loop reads CASIESGGGDTQYF. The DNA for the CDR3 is TGTGCCAGCATCGAAAGCGGGGGTGGAGATACGCAGTATTTT.

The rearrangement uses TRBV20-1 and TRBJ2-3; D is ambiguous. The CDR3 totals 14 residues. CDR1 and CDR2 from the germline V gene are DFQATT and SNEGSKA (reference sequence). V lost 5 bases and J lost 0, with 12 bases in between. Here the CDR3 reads CSAGGGSSTDTQYF. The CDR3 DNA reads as TGCAGTGCTGGTGGCGGATCTAGCACAGATACGCAGTATTTT.

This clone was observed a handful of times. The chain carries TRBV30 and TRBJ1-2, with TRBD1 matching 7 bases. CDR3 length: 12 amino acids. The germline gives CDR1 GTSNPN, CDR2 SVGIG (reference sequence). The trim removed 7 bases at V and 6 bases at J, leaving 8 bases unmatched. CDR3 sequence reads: CALTGRSDGYTF. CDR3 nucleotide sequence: TGTGCCTTGACAGGGCGCTCCGATGGCTACACCTTC.

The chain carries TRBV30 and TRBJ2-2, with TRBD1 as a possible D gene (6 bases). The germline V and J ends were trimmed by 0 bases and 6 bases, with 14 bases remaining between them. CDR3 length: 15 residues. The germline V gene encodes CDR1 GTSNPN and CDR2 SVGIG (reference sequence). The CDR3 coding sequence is TGTGCCTGGAGTGTAGTAGGGGGAGAGGCCGGGGAGCTGTTTTTT. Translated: CAWSVVGGEAGELFF.

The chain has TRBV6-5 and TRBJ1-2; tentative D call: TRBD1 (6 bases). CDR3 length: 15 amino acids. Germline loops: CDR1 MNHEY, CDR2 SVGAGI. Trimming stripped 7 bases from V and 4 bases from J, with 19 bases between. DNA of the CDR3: TGTGCCAGCAACATAGACAGGACTAGCTCCTATGGCTACACCTTC. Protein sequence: CASNIDRTSSYGYTF.

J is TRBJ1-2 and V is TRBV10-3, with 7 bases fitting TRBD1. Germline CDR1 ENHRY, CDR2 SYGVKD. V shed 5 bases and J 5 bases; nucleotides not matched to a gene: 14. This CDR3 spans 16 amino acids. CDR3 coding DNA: TGTGCCATCAGTCCTAGGACAGGCCGGCGGGGTTATGGCTACACCTTC. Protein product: CAISPRTGRRGYGYTF.

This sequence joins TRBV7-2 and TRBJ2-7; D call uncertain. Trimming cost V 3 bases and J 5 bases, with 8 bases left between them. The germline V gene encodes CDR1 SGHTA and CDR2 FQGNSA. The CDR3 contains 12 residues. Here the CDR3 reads CASSLKRHEQYF. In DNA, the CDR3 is TGTGCCAGCAGCTTGAAGAGACACGAGCAGTACTTC.

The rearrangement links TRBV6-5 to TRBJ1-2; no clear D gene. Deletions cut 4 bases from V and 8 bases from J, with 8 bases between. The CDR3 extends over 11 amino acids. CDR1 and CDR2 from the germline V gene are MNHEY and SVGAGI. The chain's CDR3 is CASSSSWGYTF. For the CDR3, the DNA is TGTGCCAGCAGTTCATCCTGGGGCTACACCTTC.

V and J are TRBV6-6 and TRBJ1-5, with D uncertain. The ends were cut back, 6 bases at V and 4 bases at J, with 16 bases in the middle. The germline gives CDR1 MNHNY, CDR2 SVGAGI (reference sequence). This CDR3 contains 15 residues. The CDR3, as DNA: TGTGCCAGCAGCAGATCACTTGACCTTAATCAGCCCCAGCATTTT. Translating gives CASSRSLDLNQPQHF.

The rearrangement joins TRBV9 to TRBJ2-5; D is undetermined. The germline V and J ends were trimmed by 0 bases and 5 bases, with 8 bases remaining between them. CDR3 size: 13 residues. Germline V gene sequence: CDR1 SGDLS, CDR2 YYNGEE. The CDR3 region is CASSVGTGETQYF. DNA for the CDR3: TGTGCCAGCAGCGTAGGAACTGGGGAGACCCAGTACTTC.

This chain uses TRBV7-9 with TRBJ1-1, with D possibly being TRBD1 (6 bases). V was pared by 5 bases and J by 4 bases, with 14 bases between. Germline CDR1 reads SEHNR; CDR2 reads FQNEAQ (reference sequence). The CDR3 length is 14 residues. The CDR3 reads CASSPHREGTEAFF. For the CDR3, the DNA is TGTGCCAGCAGCCCGCACAGGGAGGGCACTGAAGCTTTCTTT. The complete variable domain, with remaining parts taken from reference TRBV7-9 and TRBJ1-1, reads DTGVSQNPRHKITKRGQNVTFRCDPISEHNRLYWYRQTLGQGPEFLTYFQNEAQLEKSRLLSDRFSAERPKGSFSTLEIQRTEQGDSAMYLCASSPHREGTEAFFGQGTRLTVV.

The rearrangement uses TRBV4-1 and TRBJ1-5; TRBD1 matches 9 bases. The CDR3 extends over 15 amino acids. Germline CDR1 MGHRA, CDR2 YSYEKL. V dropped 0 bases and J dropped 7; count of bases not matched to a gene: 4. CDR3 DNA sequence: TGCGCCAGCAGCCAAGATCCGGGACAGGGACAGCCCCAGCATTTT. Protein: CASSQDPGQGQPQHF.

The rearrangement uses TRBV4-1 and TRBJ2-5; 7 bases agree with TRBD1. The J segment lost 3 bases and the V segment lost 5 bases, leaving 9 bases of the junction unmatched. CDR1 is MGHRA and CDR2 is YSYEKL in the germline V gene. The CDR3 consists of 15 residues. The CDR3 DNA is TGCGCCAGCAGCTTGGGACAGAATTCTGAAGAGACCCAGTACTTC. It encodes CASSLGQNSEETQYF.

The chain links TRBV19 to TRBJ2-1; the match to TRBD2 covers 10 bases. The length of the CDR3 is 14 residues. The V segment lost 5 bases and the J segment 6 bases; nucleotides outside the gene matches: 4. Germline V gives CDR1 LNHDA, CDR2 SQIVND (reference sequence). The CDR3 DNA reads TGTGCCAGTAGTTTACTAGCGGGAACCAATGAGCAGTTCTTC. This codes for CASSLLAGTNEQFF.

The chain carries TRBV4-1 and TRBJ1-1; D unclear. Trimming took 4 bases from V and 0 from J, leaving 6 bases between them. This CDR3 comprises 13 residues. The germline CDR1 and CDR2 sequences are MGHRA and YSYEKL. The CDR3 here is CASSPDMNTEAFF. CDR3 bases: TGCGCCAGCAGCCCGGATATGAACACTGAAGCTTTCTTT.

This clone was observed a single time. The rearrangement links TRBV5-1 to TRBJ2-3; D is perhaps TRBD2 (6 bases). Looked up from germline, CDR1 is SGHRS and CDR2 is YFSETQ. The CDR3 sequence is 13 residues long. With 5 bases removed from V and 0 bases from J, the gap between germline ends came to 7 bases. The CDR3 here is CASRRDSTDTQYF. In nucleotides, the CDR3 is TGCGCCAGCAGGCGGGACAGCACAGATACGCAGTATTTT.

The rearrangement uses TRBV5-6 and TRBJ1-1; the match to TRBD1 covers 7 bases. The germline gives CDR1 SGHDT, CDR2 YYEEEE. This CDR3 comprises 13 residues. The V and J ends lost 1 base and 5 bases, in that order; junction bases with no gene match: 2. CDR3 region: CASSLTGATEAFF. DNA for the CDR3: TGTGCCAGCAGCTTGACAGGGGCGACTGAAGCTTTCTTT. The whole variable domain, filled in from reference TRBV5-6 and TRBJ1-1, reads DAGVTQSPTHLIKTRGQQVTLRCSPKSGHDTVSWYQQALGQGPQFIFQYYEEEERQRGNFPDRFSGHQFPNYSSELNVNALLLGDSALYLCASSLTGATEAFFGQGTRLTVV.